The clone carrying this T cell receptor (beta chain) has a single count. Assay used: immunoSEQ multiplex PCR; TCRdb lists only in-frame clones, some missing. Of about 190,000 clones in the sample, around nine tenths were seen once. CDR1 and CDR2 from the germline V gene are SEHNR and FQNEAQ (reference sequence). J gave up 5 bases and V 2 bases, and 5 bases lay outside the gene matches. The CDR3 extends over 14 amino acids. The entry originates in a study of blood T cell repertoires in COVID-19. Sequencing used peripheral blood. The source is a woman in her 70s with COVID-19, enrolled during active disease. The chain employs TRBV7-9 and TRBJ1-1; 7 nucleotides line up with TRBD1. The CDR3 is CASSLFEGATEAFF. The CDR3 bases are TGTGCCAGCAGCTTATTCGAGGGGGCGACTGAAGCTTTCTTT.